The source of this T cell receptor (beta chain) is a study of human T cells and chemical hapten exposure. There are many counts of this clonotype. MiXCR was run by TCRdb on the RACE reads, yielding one entry per CDR3 protein. Of 95,000 or so distinct CDR3 sequences listed, around 10% are singletons. Specified time point: patch test 2, 6 weeks after DPC sensitization. The treatment here: therapeutic diphenylcyclopropenone sensitization with weekly scalp DPC. The starting material, unfractionated whole blood, was used for total RNA extraction. The TCR sequence derives from a woman in her thirties or forties with alopecia areata. Some clones in this sample may be carry-over from other donors' samples. The specimen was whole blood, collected in connection with sensitization to the hapten diphenylcyclopropenone (DPC).

CDR3 residues: CASSEYRTAYGDEQYF. Here the CDR3 DNA reads TGTGCCAGCAGCGAGTACCGGACAGCATATGGGGACGAGCAGTACTTC. The V and J genes are TRBV9 and TRBJ2-7; D possibly corresponds to TRBD1 (6 bases). CDR3 size: 16 residues. Trimming took off 3 bases at V and 5 bases at J, with 21 bases between the two ends. Germline V gene data show CDR1 as SGDLS and CDR2 as YYNGEE.